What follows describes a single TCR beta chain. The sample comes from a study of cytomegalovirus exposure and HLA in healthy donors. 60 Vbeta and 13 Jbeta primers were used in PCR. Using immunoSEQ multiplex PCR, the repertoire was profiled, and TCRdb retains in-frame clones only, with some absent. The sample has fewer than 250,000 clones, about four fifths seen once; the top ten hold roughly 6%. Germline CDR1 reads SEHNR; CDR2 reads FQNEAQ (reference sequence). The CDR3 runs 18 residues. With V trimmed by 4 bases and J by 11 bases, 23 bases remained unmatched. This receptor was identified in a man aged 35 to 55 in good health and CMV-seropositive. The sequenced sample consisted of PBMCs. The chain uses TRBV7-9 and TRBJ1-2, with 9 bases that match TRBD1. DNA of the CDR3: TGTGCCAGCAGCTCACCCCTCACAGGGGGCGATAAAGATAGGTCGTACACCTTC. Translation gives CASSSPLTGGDKDRSYTF.